These 6 T cell receptor beta chains were all obtained from the same sample, sequenced in a study of blood T cell repertoires in COVID-19. The protocol was immunoSEQ multiplex PCR, while the TCRdb copy is restricted to in-frame clones and leaves out a portion. The table shows over 150,000 clones, with 75% to 80% occurring only once. Sequenced material: peripheral blood. The source of these receptors is a woman aged 70 to 79 with acute or convalescent COVID-19.

The CDR3, as DNA: TGTGCCAGCAGCGCGAAAAGTACTCCGGAGGGAGCTTTCTTT. Amino acids: CASSAKSTPEGAFF. The chain links TRBV2 to TRBJ1-1; D unclear. CDR3 length equals 14 residues. Germline V gene lookup returns CDR1 SNHLY and CDR2 FYNNEI. V was cut by 6 bases and J by 10 bases, with 21 bases left in between.

The chain combines TRBV6-2 or TRBV6-3 with TRBJ2-7; D gene unclear. Trimming cost V 0 bases and J 2 bases, with 8 bases left between them. This CDR3 contains 14 residues. CDR1 is MNHEY and CDR2 is SVGEGT in the germline V gene. CDR3 in amino acids: CASSYSQVPYEQYF. For the CDR3, the DNA is TGTGCCAGCAGTTACTCGCAGGTCCCCTACGAGCAGTACTTC.

The V call is TRBV2, the J call TRBJ2-7; D remains unclear. V lost 7 bases and J 3 bases, leaving 16 bases between the germline ends. Per the germline V gene, CDR1 is SNHLY and CDR2 is FYNNEI. The CDR3 has 14 residues. As DNA, the CDR3 is TGTGCCAGCATTTCCAGTCAGGCTCTCTACGAGCAGTACTTC. Its protein product is CASISSQALYEQYF. Combining the CDR3 with reference TRBV2 and TRBJ2-7 gives the whole variable domain EPEVTQTPSHQVTQMGQEVILRCVPISNHLYFYWYRQILGQKVEFLVSFYNNEISEKSEIFDDQFSVERPDGSNFTLKIRSTKLEDSAMYFCASISSQALYEQYFGPGTRLTVT.

This chain links TRBV4-1 with TRBJ2-7; 9 bases align to TRBD2. With V trimmed by 3 bases and J by 3 bases, 9 bases remained unmatched. Germline-derived CDR1 and CDR2 are MGHRA and YSYEKL. CDR3 length: 16 amino acids. CDR3 nucleotides: TGCGCCAGCAGCCACCCTGAGACTAGCGGAATCTACGAGCAGTACTTC. This sequence encodes CASSHPETSGIYEQYF.

The CDR3 is CASSSPGLAATDTQYF. The CDR3, as DNA: TGCGCCAGCAGTTCCCCCGGACTAGCGGCCACAGATACGCAGTATTTT. The chain has TRBV10-1 and TRBJ2-3; TRBD2 matches 10 bases. Losses at the gene ends were 5 bases for V and 2 bases for J; bases not matched to a gene: 7. The CDR3 extends over 16 amino acids. Germline-derived CDR1 and CDR2 are WNHNN and SYGVQD (reference sequence).

The chain carries TRBV6-5 and TRBJ1-1; no clear D. The CDR3 runs 12 residues. The germline CDR1 and CDR2 sequences are MNHEY and SVGAGI. The V end lost 7 bases, the J end lost 7 bases, and 13 bases lay between the germline ends. As DNA, the CDR3 is TGTGCCAGCACCGACGGGATTTATGAAGCTTTCTTT. This codes for CASTDGIYEAFF.